These 10 T cell receptor beta chains were all obtained from the same sample, sequenced in a study of cytomegalovirus exposure and HLA in healthy donors. PCR primers comprised 60 Vbeta and 13 Jbeta primers. Measured with immunoSEQ multiplex PCR; TCRdb has only the in-frame clones, and not every one. The sample has 200,000 to 250,000 clones, around 85% seen once. The source material was PBMCs. The receptor set was obtained from a girl aged 2-10 years in good health and CMV-seronegative.

The chain uses TRBV4-1 and TRBJ1-5, with D unclear. Germline values: CDR1 MGHRA, CDR2 YSYEKL. CDR3 length: 14 amino acids. Trimming pared 1 base from V and 5 bases from J, leaving 9 bases between. The CDR3 DNA reads TGCGCCAGCAGCCAAGTCGGAGCCTATCAGCCCCAGCATTTT. Protein sequence: CASSQVGAYQPQHF.

The genes are TRBV5-1 and TRBJ1-6; the match to TRBD1 covers 10 bases. This CDR3 is 15 amino acids long. V was clipped by 4 bases and J by 8 bases; unmatched bases: 6. CDR1 and CDR2 (germline): SGHRS, YFSETQ. CDR3 sequence (DNA): TGCGCCAGCAGCCTCGGGACAGGGGTTGATTCACCCCTCCACTTT. This translates into CASSLGTGVDSPLHF.

The chain employs TRBV6-1 and TRBJ2-5; 9 bases align to TRBD1. Germline-derived CDR1 and CDR2 are MNHNS and SASEGT. This CDR3 spans 15 amino acids. V gave up 9 bases and J gave up 5 bases; unmatched junction bases: 13. This CDR3 is CASMFRDRAGETQYF. The CDR3 bases are TGTGCCAGTATGTTCCGGGACAGGGCAGGGGAGACCCAGTACTTC.

The CDR3 region is CATGQQVYGYTF. The CDR3, as DNA: TGTGCCACAGGACAGCAAGTCTATGGCTACACCTTC. The gene calls are TRBV2 and TRBJ1-2; D perhaps matches TRBD1 (6 bases). The V end was cut by 10 bases, the J end by 4 bases, with 13 bases between. The CDR3 loop spans 12 amino acids. The germline gives CDR1 SNHLY, CDR2 FYNNEI.

The gene calls are TRBV4-1 and TRBJ2-3, with D unresolved. V was shortened by 2 bases and J by 2 bases, with 8 bases between the two germline ends. The CDR3 loop spans 14 amino acids. Germline values: CDR1 MGHRA, CDR2 YSYEKL. CDR3 region: CASSQSSNTDTQYF. The CDR3 nucleotides read TGCGCCAGCAGCCAAAGCTCCAACACAGATACGCAGTATTTT.

This clone occurred once. The chain uses TRBV2 and TRBJ2-3; 9 nucleotides line up with TRBD2. There are 15 residues in the CDR3. Germline CDR1 SNHLY, CDR2 FYNNEI. Losses at the gene ends were 5 bases for V and 2 bases for J; bases not matched to a gene: 5. CDR3 in amino acids: CASSSSGAPTDTQYF. The CDR3 nucleotides read TGTGCCAGCAGTTCTAGCGGGGCGCCCACAGATACGCAGTATTTT.

The rearrangement links TRBV5-1 to TRBJ2-2; 8 nucleotides align to TRBD1. CDR3 size: 14 residues. The V gene end was trimmed by 5 bases and the J gene end by 6 bases; junction bases not matched to a gene: 6. Germline V gene data show CDR1 as SGHRS and CDR2 as YFSETQ. The CDR3 DNA reads TGCGCCAGCAGTCAGGGGGCTCCGTCCGGGGAGCTGTTTTTT. Amino acid sequence: CASSQGAPSGELFF.

This clone was detected only a few times. The CDR3 DNA is TGTGCCAGCAGCTCGGCGACTAGTTACTACAATGAGCAGTTCTTC. Translated: CASSSATSYYNEQFF. The chain employs TRBV7-9 and TRBJ2-1; D perhaps matches TRBD2 (6 bases). Trimming took off 4 bases at V and 3 bases at J, with 13 bases between the two ends. The CDR3 is 15 residues long. Germline CDR1 reads SEHNR; CDR2 reads FQNEAQ (reference sequence). Drawing the rest from reference TRBV7-9 and TRBJ2-1, the complete variable domain is DTGVSQNPRHKITKRGQNVTFRCDPISEHNRLYWYRQTLGQGPEFLTYFQNEAQLEKSRLLSDRFSAERPKGSFSTLEIQRTEQGDSAMYLCASSSATSYYNEQFFGPGTRLTVL.

The chain carries TRBV5-1 and TRBJ2-7; 9 bases align to TRBD2. V lost 5 bases and J lost 6; bases outside the gene matches: 0. This CDR3 comprises 11 residues. The germline V gene encodes CDR1 SGHRS and CDR2 YFSETQ. The CDR3 nucleotides are TGCGCCAGCAGAGCGGGGGGCGAGCAGTACTTC. Protein: CASRAGGEQYF.

J is TRBJ2-3 and V is TRBV7-8, with 9 bases aligning to TRBD2. The CDR3 runs to 19 residues. Germline values: CDR1 SGHVS, CDR2 FQNEAQ. J gave up 3 bases and V 2 bases, and 15 bases lay outside the gene matches. Written as DNA, the CDR3 is TGTGCCAGCAGCTTATTGATTGCGCGGGGGGGCAAAGCAACAGATACGCAGTATTTT. It translates to CASSLLIARGGKATDTQYF.